This T cell receptor beta chain came from a study of T cells in Graves' hyperthyroidism and ophthalmopathy. Points from the study as a whole: Ophthalmopathy and stable hyperthyroidism were told apart by a 13 V-J model.

Germline values: CDR1 GTSNPN, CDR2 SVGIG (reference sequence). Trimming pared 5 bases from V and 3 bases from J, leaving 12 bases between. The CDR3 length is 13 residues. This clonotype was recorded at least ten times. The target antigen is unknown. Using RNA transcripts as the source, TCR beta CDR3 regions were amplified. HTBI primers drove first-round RT-PCR of the TCR CDR3. TCRdb redid the calling of the multiplex PCR reads with MiXCR, one entry per CDR3 protein. The sample gives more than 300,000 distinct CDR3 sequences, about 17% of which show up once; approximately 35% is in the top ten. Hyperthyroidism was newly diagnosed in patients aged 18 to 65 (duration under 2 months). Uncontrolled infection, other autoimmune disease, pregnancy or lactation barred patients from enrollment.

The chain has TRBV30 and TRBJ2-3; unclear D gene. The source of this sequence is a woman in her thirties with Graves' hyperthyroidism that later progressed to Graves' ophthalmopathy. Sequenced input: blood. The CDR3 spells CAWQTERTDTQYF. CDR3 DNA: TGTGCCTGGCAGACGGAGAGAACAGATACGCAGTATTTT.